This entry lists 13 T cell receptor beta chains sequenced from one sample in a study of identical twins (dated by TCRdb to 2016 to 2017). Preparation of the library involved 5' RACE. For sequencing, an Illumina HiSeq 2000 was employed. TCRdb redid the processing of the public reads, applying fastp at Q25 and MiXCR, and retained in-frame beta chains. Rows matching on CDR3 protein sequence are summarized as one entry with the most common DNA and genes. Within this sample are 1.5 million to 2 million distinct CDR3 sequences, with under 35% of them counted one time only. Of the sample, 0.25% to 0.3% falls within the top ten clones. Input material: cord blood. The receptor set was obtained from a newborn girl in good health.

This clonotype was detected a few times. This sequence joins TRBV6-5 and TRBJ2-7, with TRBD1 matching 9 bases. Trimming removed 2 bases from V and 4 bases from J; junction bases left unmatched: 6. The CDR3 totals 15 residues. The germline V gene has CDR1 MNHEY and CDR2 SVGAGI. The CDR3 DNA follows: TGTGCCAGCAGTTACGGGACAGGGATTGGGTACGAGCAGTACTTC. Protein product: CASSYGTGIGYEQYF.

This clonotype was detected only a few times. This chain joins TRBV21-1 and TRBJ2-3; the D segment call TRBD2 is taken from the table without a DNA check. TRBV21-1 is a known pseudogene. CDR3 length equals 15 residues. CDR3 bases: TGTGCCAGCAGCCCCTCGGCAGTCCCCACAGATACGCAGTATTTT. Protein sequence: CASSPSAVPTDTQYF.

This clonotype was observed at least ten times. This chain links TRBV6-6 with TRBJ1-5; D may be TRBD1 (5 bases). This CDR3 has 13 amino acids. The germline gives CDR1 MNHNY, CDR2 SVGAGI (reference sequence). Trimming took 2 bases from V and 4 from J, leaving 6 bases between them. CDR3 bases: TGTGCCAGCAGTTACGAGGGGAATCAGCCCCAGCATTTT. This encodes CASSYEGNQPQHF.

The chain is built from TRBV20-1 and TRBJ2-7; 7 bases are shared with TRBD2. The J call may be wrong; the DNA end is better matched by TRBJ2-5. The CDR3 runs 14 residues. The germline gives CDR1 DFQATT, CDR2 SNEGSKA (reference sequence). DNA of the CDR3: TGCAGTGCTAGAGCGGGACTACCACAAGAGACCCAGTACTTC. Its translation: CSARAGLPQETQYF.

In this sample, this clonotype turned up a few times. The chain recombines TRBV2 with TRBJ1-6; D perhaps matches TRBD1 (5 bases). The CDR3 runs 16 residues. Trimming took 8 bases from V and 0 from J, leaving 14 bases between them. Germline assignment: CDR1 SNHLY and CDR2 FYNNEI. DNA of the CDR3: TGTGCCAGCCAACCGGGACCCAGCTCCTATAATTCACCCCTCCACTTT. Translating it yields CASQPGPSSYNSPLHF.

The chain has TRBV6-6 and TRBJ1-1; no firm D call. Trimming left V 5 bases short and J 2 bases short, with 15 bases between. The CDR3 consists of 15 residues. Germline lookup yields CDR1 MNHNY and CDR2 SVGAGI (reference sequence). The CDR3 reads CASSGGRSYNTEAFF. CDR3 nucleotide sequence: TGTGCCAGCAGTGGCGGGCGCTCGTATAACACTGAAGCTTTCTTT.

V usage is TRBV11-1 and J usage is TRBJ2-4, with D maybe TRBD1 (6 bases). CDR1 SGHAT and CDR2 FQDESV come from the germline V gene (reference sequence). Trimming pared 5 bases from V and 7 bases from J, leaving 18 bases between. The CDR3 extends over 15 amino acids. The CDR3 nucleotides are TGTGCCAGCAGCCCATTTGGGTGGGGGCTGAACATTCAGTACTTC. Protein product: CASSPFGWGLNIQYF.

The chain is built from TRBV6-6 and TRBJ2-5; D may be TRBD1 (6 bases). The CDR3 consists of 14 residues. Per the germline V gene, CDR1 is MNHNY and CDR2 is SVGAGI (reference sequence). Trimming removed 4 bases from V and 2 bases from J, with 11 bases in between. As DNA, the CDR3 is TGTGCCAGCAGTTCCTGGACAGTACAAGAGACCCAGTACTTC. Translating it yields CASSSWTVQETQYF.

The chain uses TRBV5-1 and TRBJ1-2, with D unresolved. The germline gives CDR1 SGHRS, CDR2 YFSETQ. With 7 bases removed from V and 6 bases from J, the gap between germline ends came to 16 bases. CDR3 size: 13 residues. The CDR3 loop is CASGYDTTDGYTF. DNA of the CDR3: TGCGCCAGCGGCTATGACACAACAGATGGCTACACCTTC.

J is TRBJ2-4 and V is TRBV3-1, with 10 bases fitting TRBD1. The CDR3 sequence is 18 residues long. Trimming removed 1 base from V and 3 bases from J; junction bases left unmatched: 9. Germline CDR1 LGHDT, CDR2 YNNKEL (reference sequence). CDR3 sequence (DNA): TGTGCCAGCAGCCAAGTATGGTGGACAGGGGGTATCAAAAACATTCAGTACTTC. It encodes CASSQVWWTGGIKNIQYF.

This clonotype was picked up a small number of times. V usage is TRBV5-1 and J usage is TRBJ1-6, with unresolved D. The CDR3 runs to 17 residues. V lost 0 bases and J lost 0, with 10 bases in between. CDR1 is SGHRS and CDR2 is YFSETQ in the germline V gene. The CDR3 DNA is TGCGCCAGCAGCTTGGAGGGCAGGAGCTCCTATAATTCACCCCTCCACTTT. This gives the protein CASSLEGRSSYNSPLHF.

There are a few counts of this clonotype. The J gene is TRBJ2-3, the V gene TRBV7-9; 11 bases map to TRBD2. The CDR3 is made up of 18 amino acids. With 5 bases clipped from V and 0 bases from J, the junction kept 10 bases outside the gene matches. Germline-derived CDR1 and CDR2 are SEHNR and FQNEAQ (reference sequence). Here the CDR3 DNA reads TGTGCCAGCAGCACCCGACTAGCGGGGAGCCTTAGCACAGATACGCAGTATTTT. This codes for CASSTRLAGSLSTDTQYF.

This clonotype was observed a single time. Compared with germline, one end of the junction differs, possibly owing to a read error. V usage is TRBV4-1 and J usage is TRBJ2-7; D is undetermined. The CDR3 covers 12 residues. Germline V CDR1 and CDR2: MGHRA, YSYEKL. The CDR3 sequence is CASRQDRREQYF. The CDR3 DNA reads TGCGCCAGCAGGCAAGACCGCAGAGAGCAGTACTTC.